Listed here are 5 T cell receptor beta chains from one sample, sequenced in a study of T cell responses to AZD1222 COVID-19 vaccine. Using immunoSEQ multiplex PCR, the repertoire was profiled, and TCRdb retains in-frame clones only, with some absent. The data hold roughly 130,000 clones, with 80% to 90% observed a single time. Material: peripheral blood, obtained on day 0 of AZD1222 vaccination. Receptors originate from an adult in good health.

The chain is built from TRBV5-6 and TRBJ1-5; 8 bases line up with TRBD1. Germline V gene lookup returns CDR1 SGHDT and CDR2 YYEEEE. J was trimmed by 7 bases and V by 5 bases; bases with no gene match: 5. The CDR3 has 13 amino acids. The CDR3 region is CASSQGAGQPQHF. CDR3 coding DNA: TGTGCCAGCAGTCAGGGGGCCGGCCAGCCCCAGCATTTT.

V is TRBV9 and J is TRBJ1-2; D uncertain. Germline V gene lookup returns CDR1 SGDLS and CDR2 YYNGEE. The CDR3 has 15 amino acids. Deletions cut 3 bases from V and 6 bases from J, with 18 bases between. The CDR3 region has the DNA TGTGCCAGCAGCGCCCTCCCCGAAGATTATCATGGCTACACCTTC. Protein product: CASSALPEDYHGYTF.

The CDR3 DNA is TGTGCCAGCAGCTTGTTGGGTGCTAGCGGGACATCCTACAATGAGCAGTTCTTC. Its protein is CASSLLGASGTSYNEQFF. The rearrangement joins TRBV5-5 to TRBJ2-1; 9 nucleotides align to TRBD2. This CDR3 region has 18 residues. Germline assignment: CDR1 SGHKS and CDR2 YYEKEE (reference sequence). Losses at the gene ends were 1 base for V and 1 base for J; bases not matched to a gene: 9.

The rearrangement links TRBV7-3 to TRBJ2-2; 9 bases line up with TRBD2. The CDR3 sequence is 16 residues long. The germline gives CDR1 SGHTA, CDR2 FQGTGA. With V trimmed by 5 bases and J by 7 bases, 11 bases remained unmatched. This CDR3 is CASSPAAGGPNGELFF. CDR3 DNA sequence: TGTGCCAGCAGCCCCGCGGCGGGGGGGCCTAACGGGGAGCTGTTTTTT.

The chain combines TRBV14 with TRBJ2-2, with 9 bases that match TRBD1. Germline trimming cut 4 bases from V and 5 bases from J; bases unmatched to any gene: 14. CDR1 and CDR2 (germline): SGHDN, FVKESK. There are 18 residues in the CDR3. CDR3: CASSLVLGQGRRTGELFF. CDR3 coding DNA: TGTGCCAGCAGCCTAGTTCTCGGACAGGGGAGGAGGACCGGGGAGCTGTTTTTT.